Listed here is a single T cell receptor beta chain. Its cognate antigen is unknown. This entry is derived from a study of a mutant IDH1 vaccine in newly diagnosed glioma. Study-wide background: A roughly 60% male, roughly 40% female split and a mean age of about 44 years characterized treated patients. General study points: Vaccine-induced immune responses were detected in roughly 93% of patients.

Clones were read by immunoSEQ multiplex PCR, and TCRdb kept only the in-frame ones, dropping some. Of roughly 46,000 clones detected, 70% to 90% appear once; the ten largest clones hold around 2.5%. The time point was: baseline, week 1 (first vaccination visit). Treatment defined: pre-vaccination baseline after standard-of-care therapy. New WHO grade 3 or 4 IDH1-mutant, ATRX-lost astrocytomas were present in all donors. CDR1 is MNHNY and CDR2 is SVGAGI in the germline V gene (reference sequence). The CDR3 has 15 amino acids. The ends lost 6 bases at V and 5 bases at J; junction bases unmatched: 8. Sequences were derived from PBMCs, sampled from a glioma patient treated with radiotherapy, temozolomide or both. The origin of this receptor is a man aged 35-49 years with glioma. The J gene is TRBJ2-3, the V gene TRBV6-6, with TRBD2 matching 10 bases. For the CDR3, the DNA is TGTGCCAGCAGCCCCGGACTAGCGGTTAAAGATACGCAGTATTTT. Its translation: CASSPGLAVKDTQYF.